The present T cell receptor beta chain was sequenced within a study of blood T cell repertoires in COVID-19. Study overall: PBMCs, B-cell-depleted T cells, or T cells were the source of the cDNA or gDNA that made up the material.

The germline V gene has CDR1 WSHSY and CDR2 SAAADI. The CDR3 runs to 16 residues. The V segment lost 6 bases and the J segment 1 base; nucleotides outside the gene matches: 4. Sequenced by immunoSEQ multiplex PCR; TCRdb stores in-frame clones only, minus some. Here the sample spans some 80,000 clones, under 80% being singletons. Source material: peripheral blood. The rearrangement links TRBV10-2 to TRBJ2-3, with TRBD2 identical over 13 bases. The sequence was collected from a man in his sixties with COVID-19, enrolled during active disease. CDR3 region: CASRLGTSGGTDTQYF. Written as DNA, the CDR3 is TGCGCCAGCAGGCTTGGGACTAGCGGGGGCACAGATACGCAGTATTTT.